This entry lists 15 T cell receptor beta chains sequenced from one sample in a study of Tregs in tolerant kidney transplant recipients. This table comes from immunoSEQ multiplex PCR, and its TCRdb copy is limited to in-frame clones, with some not included. The table records 50,000 to 75,000 clones, 95% to 98% of them present only once. The sample here was Tregs from blood, taken before the transplant. The receptor source for this set is a human donor who received a combined kidney and bone marrow transplant.

The chain recombines TRBV2 with TRBJ2-1; TRBD2 agrees at 7 bases. Germline V gene sequence: CDR1 SNHLY, CDR2 FYNNEI. V lost 1 base, J lost 4 bases, and 7 bases stayed unmatched. The CDR3 is 16 amino acids. CDR3 sequence: CASSEGLAGWYNEQFF. In DNA form, the CDR3 reads TGTGCCAGCAGTGAAGGACTAGCTGGGTGGTACAATGAGCAGTTCTTC.

This chain links TRBV6-1 with TRBJ2-1; a weak D match, TRBD1 (5 bases). The ends were cut back, 3 bases at V and 2 bases at J, with 14 bases in the middle. Germline CDR1 and CDR2: MNHNS and SASEGT. This CDR3 has 16 amino acids. The CDR3, as DNA: TGTGCCAGCAGTGATCGGTGGCAGGGCGCCTACAATGAGCAGTTCTTC. The encoded protein is CASSDRWQGAYNEQFF.

The rearrangement uses TRBV6-5 and TRBJ2-1; 8 nucleotides match TRBD2. Germline V CDR1 and CDR2: MNHEY, SVGAGI. CDR3 length equals 15 residues. The V gene end was trimmed by 7 bases and the J gene end by 9 bases; junction bases not matched to a gene: 14. The CDR3 region is CASTPGGGSFGEQFF. The CDR3 DNA sequence: TGTGCCAGCACCCCTGGCGGGGGGTCCTTCGGTGAGCAGTTCTTC.

This clone has only one observation. The chain is built from TRBV10-3 and TRBJ2-7; 7 bases agree with TRBD2. The germline gives CDR1 ENHRY, CDR2 SYGVKD. The CDR3 runs to 12 residues. V lost 5 bases, J lost 2 bases, and 0 bases stayed unmatched. The CDR3 loop reads CAISTSAYEQYF. The CDR3 nucleotides read TGTGCCATCAGTACTAGCGCCTACGAGCAGTACTTC.

The rearrangement links TRBV7-8 to TRBJ1-1; D not resolved. V lost 5 bases and J lost 1, with 14 bases in between. CDR1 is SGHVS, CDR2 FQNEAQ, per germline. The CDR3 has 15 amino acids. CDR3: CASSAVRSPNTEAFF. The CDR3 DNA reads as TGTGCCAGCAGCGCTGTGAGGTCCCCGAACACTGAAGCTTTCTTT.

The rearrangement joins TRBV20-1 to TRBJ1-1; D gene ambiguous. Germline CDR1 DFQATT, CDR2 SNEGSKA (reference sequence). This CDR3 has 11 amino acids. V lost 3 bases and J 8 bases, leaving 10 bases between the germline ends. CDR3 amino acids: CSARRPGEAFF. The CDR3 coding sequence is TGCAGTGCTAGGAGGCCTGGGGAAGCTTTCTTT.

The rearrangement links TRBV7-9 to TRBJ2-5; the match to TRBD2 covers 9 bases. CDR3 size: 15 residues. V gave up 7 bases and J gave up 5 bases; unmatched junction bases: 11. The germline gives CDR1 SEHNR, CDR2 FQNEAQ (reference sequence). CDR3 loop: CASTPSGGRAETQYF. CDR3 nucleotide sequence: TGTGCCAGCACCCCCTCGGGCGGGAGGGCGGAGACCCAGTACTTC.

V gene TRBV4-2 combines with J gene TRBJ2-5; 16 bases fit TRBD2. The V and J ends lost 2 bases and 7 bases, in that order; junction bases with no gene match: 4. The CDR3 contains 16 residues. Germline V gene data show CDR1 as LGHNA and CDR2 as YNFKEQ. The CDR3 nucleotides read TGTGCCAGCAGCCAATCGGGACTAGCGGGGGGGCCGACCCAGTACTTC. Translated, it gives CASSQSGLAGGPTQYF.

This chain uses TRBV5-1 with TRBJ1-3; 11 positions match TRBD1. The CDR3 is 15 amino acids. V lost 4 bases to trimming and J lost 4 bases; unmatched junction nucleotides: 4. Germline lookup yields CDR1 SGHRS and CDR2 YFSETQ. CDR3 DNA: TGCGCCAGCAGCCTAGGGACAGGGGGAGGAAACACCATATATTTT. Its protein is CASSLGTGGGNTIYF.

The rearrangement joins TRBV19 to TRBJ2-2; tentative D call: TRBD1 (5 bases). V lost 5 bases, J lost 1 base, and 11 bases lay in between. Germline V gene lookup returns CDR1 LNHDA and CDR2 SQIVND (reference sequence). The CDR3 is made up of 15 amino acids. The CDR3 sequence: CASSPTRVNTGELFF. The DNA for the CDR3 is TGTGCCAGTAGTCCGACCAGGGTGAACACCGGGGAGCTGTTTTTT.

V is TRBV10-3 and J is TRBJ1-1; D is ambiguous. Trimming stripped 4 bases from V and 4 bases from J, with 13 bases between. This CDR3 spans 14 amino acids. Germline values: CDR1 ENHRY, CDR2 SYGVKD. As DNA, the CDR3 is TGTGCCATCAGTGGTACAGTATACGGCACTGAAGCTTTCTTT. Its translation: CAISGTVYGTEAFF.

The rearrangement links TRBV7-2 to TRBJ2-2; the match to TRBD1 covers 7 bases. With V trimmed by 5 bases and J by 3 bases, 6 bases remained unmatched. Per germline, CDR1 SGHTA and CDR2 FQGNSA. The CDR3 has 15 residues. CDR3 sequence: CASSVQGRHTGELFF. The CDR3 DNA is TGTGCCAGCAGCGTACAGGGGAGACACACCGGGGAGCTGTTTTTT. The full variable domain, its missing parts supplied by reference TRBV7-2 and TRBJ2-2, is GAGVSQSPSNKVTEKGKDVELRCDPISGHTALYWYRQSLGQGLEFLIYFQGNSAPDKSGLPSDRFSAERTGGSVSTLTIQRTQQEDSAVYLCASSVQGRHTGELFFGEGSRLTVL.

The chain links TRBV7-9 to TRBJ1-2; 9 nucleotides align to TRBD1. CDR1 and CDR2 from the germline V gene are SEHNR and FQNEAQ (reference sequence). The CDR3 is 14 amino acids. The V segment lost 4 bases and the J segment 4 bases; nucleotides outside the gene matches: 4. The CDR3 spells CASSSGQGFYGYTF. The CDR3 nucleotides are TGTGCCAGCAGCTCCGGACAGGGGTTCTATGGCTACACCTTC.

V usage is TRBV30 and J usage is TRBJ2-7, with 7 bases fitting TRBD1. The CDR3 has 13 residues. V gave up 4 bases and J gave up 1 base; unmatched junction bases: 4. Germline V gives CDR1 GTSNPN, CDR2 SVGIG (reference sequence). CDR3 DNA: TGTGCCTGGACCAAGACAGGGTCCTACGAGCAGTACTTC. This sequence encodes CAWTKTGSYEQYF.

The CDR3 DNA reads as TGCGCCAGCAGCCGGACAGGGGAGGCTGAAGCTTTCTTT. Its protein is CASSRTGEAEAFF. V usage is TRBV5-1 and J usage is TRBJ1-1, with 9 positions matching TRBD1. V dropped 4 bases and J dropped 6; count of bases not matched to a gene: 4. The CDR3 has 13 residues. CDR1 is SGHRS, CDR2 YFSETQ, per germline.